The entry that follows covers one T cell receptor beta chain sequence. This sample was included in a study of blood T cell repertoires in COVID-19. Participants, about 18 to 95 years old, spanned approximately 25 US areas. Which cohort a participant joined came from the clinical history participants gave. Two negative PCRs, clearance, or symptom resolution had been documented for recovered Cohort 3 donors. Germline values: CDR1 SGHVS, CDR2 FQNEAQ. This CDR3 region has 15 residues. Trimming took 5 bases from V and 3 from J, leaving 13 bases between them. Only in-frame clones appear in the TCRdb table, and some are missing; sequencing was by immunoSEQ multiplex PCR. The sample comprises about 330,000 clones, roughly 90% of which are singletons, and around 18% rests with the top ten.

The chain employs TRBV7-8 and TRBJ2-2; D might be TRBD1 (6 bases). The sample consisted of PBMCs or T cells enriched from blood (not recorded which). The receptor comes from a woman in her thirties who had recovered from COVID-19. The CDR3 here is CASSPGDTYTGELFF. CDR3 coding DNA: TGTGCCAGCAGCCCCGGGGACACTTACACCGGGGAGCTGTTTTTT.